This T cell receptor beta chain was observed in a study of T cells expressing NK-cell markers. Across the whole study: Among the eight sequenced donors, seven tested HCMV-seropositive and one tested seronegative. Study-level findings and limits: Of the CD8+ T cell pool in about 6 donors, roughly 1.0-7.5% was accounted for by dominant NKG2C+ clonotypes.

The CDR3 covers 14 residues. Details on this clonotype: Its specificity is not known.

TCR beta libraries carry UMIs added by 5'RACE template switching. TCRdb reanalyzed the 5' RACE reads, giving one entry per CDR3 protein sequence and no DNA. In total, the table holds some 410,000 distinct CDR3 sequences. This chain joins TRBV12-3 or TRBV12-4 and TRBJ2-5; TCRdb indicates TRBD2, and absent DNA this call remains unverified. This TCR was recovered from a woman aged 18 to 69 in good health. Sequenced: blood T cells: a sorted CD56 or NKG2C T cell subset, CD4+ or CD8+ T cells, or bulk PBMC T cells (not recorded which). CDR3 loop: CASSLATREETQYF.